The clone carrying this T cell receptor beta chain was found many times. The antigen is undetermined. Trimming pared 0 bases from V and 5 bases from J, leaving 14 bases between. Germline V CDR1 and CDR2: SGDLS, YYNGEE. CDR3 length: 15 residues. The data originate from a study of Graves' ophthalmopathy and Graves' hyperthyroidism. Study-wide points: Ophthalmopathy and stable hyperthyroidism were discriminated by a 13-signature model, with about 90% sensitivity and about 76% specificity.

The source of the PBMCs was over 8.5 ml of fresh peripheral blood. Researchers took RNA transcripts and amplified TCR beta CDR3 regions from them. Second-round multiplex PCR came after a first-round RT-PCR that employed HTBI primers. TCRdb re-called the multiplex PCR reads through MiXCR, storing one row per CDR3 protein. Seen here are hundreds of thousands of distinct CDR3 sequences, about a fifth observed once, and the top ten hold approximately 7%. This sequence originates from a woman under 30 with stable Graves' hyperthyroidism. Some clones in this sample may be carry-over from other donors' samples. Material: peripheral blood. This chain joins TRBV9 and TRBJ2-5, with a weak D call TRBD1 (5 bases). The CDR3 reads CASSVAATSGETQYF. CDR3 in DNA: TGTGCCAGCAGCGTAGCTGCGACGTCAGGGGAGACCCAGTACTTC.